This T cell receptor (beta chain) was identified in a study of blood T cells in healthy people across ages. This clonotype was recorded a few times. Primed by a sample-barcoded 5' primer and a J-beta primer mix, a second PCR proceeded for about 6 to 11 cycles. Using its own MiXCR run on the 5' RACE reads, TCRdb lists one record per CDR3 protein. The top ten clones hold about 0.8% of a sample with around 1,000,000 distinct CDR3 sequences, under 30% of them seen once. Another study also made use of these data, one on T cells of mothers and their children.

The sequenced sample consisted of blood. The TCR comes from a girl aged 2 to 10 in good health.

CDR3 coding DNA: TGTGCCAGCAGCCAAGATGGTGGGGCGGGTCTCATTTTCTTT. Translating gives CASSQDGGAGLIFF. The rearrangement links TRBV4-2 to TRBJ1-1; TRBD1 might be the D (5 bases). The V gene's germline CDR1 is LGHNA and CDR2 YNFKEQ. The germline V and J ends were trimmed by 0 bases and 13 bases, with 18 bases remaining between them. The CDR3 covers 14 residues.